The next 24 T cell receptor beta chains were all read from a single sample in a study of beta chain features in type 1 diabetes. All of the isolated RNA was reverse transcribed, so expressed TCRB transcripts were sequenced. Sequencing was performed with immunoSEQ multiplex PCR; in TCRdb, only in-frame clones are kept and a portion is missing. The sample records 300,000 to 400,000 clones, around 10% being singletons. The sequencing sample was made of naive CD4+ T cells from blood. These receptors came from a woman aged 25 to 39 in good health.

In its sample, this clone was seen a few times. V is TRBV11-1 and J is TRBJ1-4; the D gene is possibly TRBD1 (5 bases). CDR3 size: 14 residues. V lost 3 bases and J 5 bases, leaving 10 bases between the germline ends. CDR1 SGHAT and CDR2 FQDESV come from the germline V gene (reference sequence). This CDR3 reads CASSFAGQNEKLFF. CDR3 nucleotides: TGTGCCAGCAGCTTCGCAGGGCAAAATGAAAAACTGTTTTTT.

The rearrangement links TRBV2 to TRBJ2-7, with 9 bases fitting TRBD2. The CDR3 is 14 residues long. V trimming: 5 bases; J trimming: 2 bases; junction bases outside the gene matches: 4. CDR1 is SNHLY and CDR2 is FYNNEI in the germline V gene. In DNA form, the CDR3 reads TGTGCCAGCAGTAGGACTAGCGCTGCCTACGAGCAGTACTTC. Translation: CASSRTSAAYEQYF.

This chain links TRBV29-1 with TRBJ2-1; TRBD1 aligns across 10 bases. V trimming: 7 bases; J trimming: 7 bases; junction bases outside the gene matches: 7. CDR1 SQVTM and CDR2 ANQGSEA come from the germline V gene. The CDR3 runs 13 residues. CDR3 sequence (DNA): TGCAGCGAGGGACAGGGGCCCTTAAATGAGCAGTTCTTC. Translating gives CSEGQGPLNEQFF.

The chain links TRBV9 to TRBJ2-7; 7 positions agree with TRBD1. Germline V gene data show CDR1 as SGDLS and CDR2 as YYNGEE. CDR3 length: 14 residues. With 4 bases clipped from V and 4 bases from J, the junction kept 8 bases outside the gene matches. CDR3 coding DNA: TGTGCCAGCAGCCCGCAGACAGGGAAGTACGAGCAGTACTTC. This encodes CASSPQTGKYEQYF. The complete variable domain, with remaining parts taken from reference TRBV9 and TRBJ2-7, reads DSGVTQTPKHLITATGQRVTLRCSPRSGDLSVYWYQQSLDQGLQFLIQYYNGEERAKGNILERFSAQQFPDLHSELNLSSLELGDSALYFCASSPQTGKYEQYFGPGTRLTVT.

The chain employs TRBV18 and TRBJ2-3; 10 bases align to TRBD2. The CDR3 totals 17 residues. Unmatched junction bases numbered 10, after V lost 1 base and J lost 6 bases. Germline CDR1 KGHSH, CDR2 LQKENI. The CDR3 here is CASSPRRTSGKGDTQYF. The CDR3 DNA reads as TGTGCCAGCTCACCACGTCGGACTAGCGGCAAGGGGGATACGCAGTATTTT.

The genes are TRBV7-2 and TRBJ2-7; TRBD2 aligns across 12 bases. Trimming at V came to 4 bases and at J to 3 bases, leaving 7 bases not matched to a gene. The CDR3 contains 16 residues. CDR1 is SGHTA and CDR2 is FQGNSA in the germline V gene. In DNA, the CDR3 is TGTGCCAGCAGCTATACCGGGACTAGCGGGTTCTACGAGCAGTACTTC. Translation: CASSYTGTSGFYEQYF.

This clone was seen more than once but under ten times. J is TRBJ1-3 and V is TRBV5-1; tentative D call: TRBD1 (5 bases). The CDR3 runs 15 residues. V lost 0 bases and J 4 bases, leaving 11 bases between the germline ends. Germline CDR1 reads SGHRS; CDR2 reads YFSETQ. CDR3 sequence: CASSLAGDSGNTIYF. The CDR3 nucleotides are TGCGCCAGCAGCTTGGCTGGGGACTCAGGAAACACCATATATTTT.

Only a few counts were recorded for this clone. The chain recombines TRBV7-9 with TRBJ2-5; 10 bases map to TRBD2. The CDR3 is 16 residues long. Germline values: CDR1 SEHNR, CDR2 FQNEAQ (reference sequence). V shed 5 bases and J 4 bases; nucleotides not matched to a gene: 10. The CDR3 sequence: CASSHLEREGGETQYF. DNA for the CDR3: TGTGCCAGCAGCCACCTTGAGCGGGAGGGCGGAGAGACCCAGTACTTC.

This clone has a handful of counts. The chain is built from TRBV18 and TRBJ2-1, with TRBD2 matching 9 bases. The CDR3 has 15 amino acids. Germline CDR1 and CDR2: KGHSH and LQKENI. Losses at the gene ends were 3 bases for V and 2 bases for J; bases not matched to a gene: 2. DNA for the CDR3: TGTGCCAGCTCACCCTTAGCGGGAGCCTACAATGAGCAGTTCTTC. The encoded protein is CASSPLAGAYNEQFF.

The chain uses TRBV15 and TRBJ2-5; D ambiguous. CDR1 LNHNV and CDR2 YYDKDF come from the germline V gene (reference sequence). Trimming left V 2 bases short and J 5 bases short, with 6 bases between. The CDR3 loop spans 12 amino acids. CDR3 region: CATSRLKETQYF. The CDR3 DNA reads TGTGCCACCAGCAGACTAAAGGAGACCCAGTACTTC.

V usage is TRBV19 and J usage is TRBJ2-1, with TRBD2 matching over 12 bases. The ends lost 9 bases at V and 5 bases at J; junction bases unmatched: 8. The CDR3 covers 15 residues. In germline, CDR1 is LNHDA, CDR2 SQIVND (reference sequence). The CDR3 region is CASSTSGRIDNEQFF. DNA for the CDR3: TGTGCCAGCTCAACTAGCGGGAGGATTGACAATGAGCAGTTCTTC.

The chain uses TRBV5-8 and TRBJ1-5; 7 bases fit TRBD1. This CDR3 comprises 16 residues. CDR1 is SGHTS, CDR2 YDEGEE, per germline. V lost 6 bases to trimming and J lost 7 bases; unmatched junction nucleotides: 16. The CDR3 reads CASISNPTGSGQPQHF. CDR3 sequence (DNA): TGTGCCAGCATCTCAAACCCGACAGGGAGCGGACAGCCCCAGCATTTT.

The CDR3 reads CASSPREYNEQFF. CDR3 in DNA: TGCGCCAGCAGCCCCAGGGAATACAATGAGCAGTTCTTC. The rearrangement joins TRBV4-1 to TRBJ2-1, with a tentative D call TRBD1 (5 bases). This CDR3 is built from 13 residues. Germline CDR1 and CDR2: MGHRA and YSYEKL. Trimming took 4 bases from V and 4 from J, leaving 8 bases between them.

This clone has a handful of counts. The chain is built from TRBV5-1 and TRBJ2-1; 7 bases map to TRBD2. V was pared by 4 bases and J by 3 bases, with 10 bases of the junction left unmatched. CDR1 and CDR2 (germline): SGHRS, YFSETQ. The CDR3 runs 16 residues. The CDR3 DNA reads as TGCGCCAGCAGCCCTGGGAGGGAGCAGGACTACAATGAGCAGTTCTTC. Translating gives CASSPGREQDYNEQFF.

The chain recombines TRBV4-3 with TRBJ2-1, with 7 bases identical to TRBD2. Losses at the gene ends were 1 base for V and 9 bases for J; bases not matched to a gene: 6. Germline CDR1 LGHNA, CDR2 YSLEER. This CDR3 region has 14 residues. The CDR3 sequence is CASSQGLALGEQFF. The CDR3 DNA reads as TGCGCCAGCAGCCAAGGACTAGCTTTGGGTGAGCAGTTCTTC.

The J gene is TRBJ2-7, the V gene TRBV5-4; possible D gene TRBD2, 6 bases. CDR3 size: 15 residues. The V end lost 3 bases, the J end lost 0 bases, and 13 bases lay between the germline ends. The germline gives CDR1 SGHNT, CDR2 YYREEE (reference sequence). The CDR3 nucleotides read TGTGCCAGCAGCTCAGCTAGCGAACGCTCCTACGAGCAGTACTTC. It translates to CASSSASERSYEQYF.

This clone was observed a handful of times. The CDR3 nucleotides read TGTGCCAGCAGCGCAGGGCGGGACGTCGCCTACGAGCAGTACTTC. It is translated as CASSAGRDVAYEQYF. The chain joins TRBV7-9 to TRBJ2-7, with D possibly being TRBD2 (6 bases). CDR1 and CDR2 from the germline V gene are SEHNR and FQNEAQ (reference sequence). The CDR3 has 15 residues. V lost 5 bases and J 2 bases, leaving 16 bases between the germline ends.

The V call is TRBV21-1, the J call TRBJ2-2; no check of the table's D call, TRBD1, against the DNA was made. TRBV21-1 is designated a pseudogene. The CDR3 is made up of 19 amino acids. CDR3 bases: TGTGCCAGCAGCAAGCCGGAGGGACAGGGAAATTCGGGCACCGGGGAGCTGTTTTTT. This codes for CASSKPEGQGNSGTGELFF.

The chain uses TRBV19 and TRBJ1-2, with no clear D. Looked up from germline, CDR1 is LNHDA and CDR2 is SQIVND (reference sequence). Trimming left V 5 bases short and J 4 bases short, with 20 bases between. The CDR3 loop spans 16 amino acids. Here the CDR3 DNA reads TGTGCCAGTAGTCCTTCTGAGGGTCCTGCTCTCTATGGCTACACCTTC. The encoded protein is CASSPSEGPALYGYTF.

This chain links TRBV6-5 with TRBJ2-7, with TRBD1 matching 7 bases. The CDR3 runs 12 residues. Per the germline V gene, CDR1 is MNHEY and CDR2 is SVGAGI. V lost 6 bases to trimming and J lost 5 bases; unmatched junction nucleotides: 4. This chain's CDR3 is CASSTDRHEQYF. The CDR3 coding sequence is TGTGCCAGCAGCACGGACAGGCACGAGCAGTACTTC.

CDR3 nucleotides: TGTGCCAGCAGTGAGGGGCAGGGAACCTACAATGAGCAGTTCTTC. Translation: CASSEGQGTYNEQFF. The V and J genes are TRBV25-1 and TRBJ2-1; possibly TRBD1 for D (5 bases). V was shortened by 3 bases and J by 2 bases, with 11 bases between the two germline ends. The CDR3 consists of 15 residues. In germline, CDR1 is MGHDK, CDR2 SYGVNS.

This rearrangement joins TRBV2 to TRBJ1-5; possible D gene TRBD1, 6 bases. Trimming shortened V by 3 bases and J by 6 bases, and 9 bases separated the two germline ends. The CDR3 has 13 amino acids. Germline V lookup: CDR1 SNHLY, CDR2 FYNNEI. The CDR3 reads CASSDQGTQPQHF. The DNA of the CDR3 is TGTGCCAGCAGTGACCAGGGGACTCAGCCCCAGCATTTT.

In its sample, this clone was seen a few times. The J gene is TRBJ2-1, the V gene TRBV5-1, with unresolved D. Germline V gene sequence: CDR1 SGHRS, CDR2 YFSETQ. The CDR3 is 12 amino acids. The V gene lost 4 bases and the J gene lost 8 bases, with 10 bases spanning the gap. DNA of the CDR3: TGCGCCAGCAGCCCCGAGAGATATGAGCAGTTCTTC. Translating gives CASSPERYEQFF.

CDR3 residues: CASSGLAVGYGYTF. CDR3 sequence (DNA): TGTGCCAGCAGTGGACTGGCAGTCGGCTATGGCTACACCTTC. The rearrangement uses TRBV28 and TRBJ1-2, with D unclear. The CDR3 is 14 amino acids. Germline V gene lookup returns CDR1 MDHEN and CDR2 SYDVKM. The ends were cut back, 5 bases at V and 4 bases at J, with 14 bases in the middle.